The 27 T cell receptor beta chains given below trace back to one sample, sequenced in a study of OX40 agonist ivuxolimab in advanced cancers. The protocol was immunoSEQ multiplex PCR, while the TCRdb copy is restricted to in-frame clones and leaves out a portion. The repertoire consists of about 28,000 clones, with 70% to 80% occurring once and the leading ten covering over 8.5%. Sequenced here: CD4+ or CD8+ T cells sorted from blood, sampled in a trial of the OX40 agonist ivuxolimab. The receptors were sampled from an adult with an advanced solid tumor such as melanoma, head and neck, liver or kidney cancer.

This clone was counted a single time. The chain combines TRBV11-2 with TRBJ2-1; D may be TRBD2 (6 bases). The CDR3 length is 14 residues. V was clipped by 5 bases and J by 9 bases, with 17 bases between them. CDR1 is SGHAT, CDR2 FQNNGV, per germline. The CDR3 loop is CASSRGSGSTEQFF. The CDR3 DNA sequence: TGTGCCAGCAGCCGGGGGTCGGGTTCGACTGAGCAGTTCTTC. The whole variable domain, filled in from reference TRBV11-2 and TRBJ2-1, reads EAGVAQSPRYKIIEKRQSVAFWCNPISGHATLYWYQQILGQGPKLLIQFQNNGVVDDSQLPKDRFSAERLKGVDSTLKIQPAKLEDSAVYLCASSRGSGSTEQFFGPGTRLTVL.

This clone qualifies as medium-sized. The chain joins TRBV10-2 to TRBJ2-3; a weak D match, TRBD1 (6 bases). The germline V gene has CDR1 WSHSY and CDR2 SAAADI. The CDR3 totals 10 residues. Trimming took 6 bases from V and 13 from J, leaving 11 bases between them. The CDR3 nucleotides are TGCGCCAGCAGACAGGGCTGGAAGTATTTT. This sequence encodes CASRQGWKYF.

The genes are TRBV27 and TRBJ2-1, with TRBD2 identical over 12 bases. Germline V gives CDR1 MNHEY, CDR2 SMNVEV (reference sequence). Trimming at V came to 5 bases and at J to 4 bases, leaving 3 bases not matched to a gene. This CDR3 is built from 15 residues. The CDR3 is CASSPGTSGYNEQFF. In DNA form, the CDR3 reads TGTGCCAGCAGTCCCGGGACTAGCGGGTACAATGAGCAGTTCTTC.

The V gene is TRBV5-5, the J gene TRBJ1-5, with 8 positions matching TRBD1. Germline CDR1 reads SGHKS; CDR2 reads YYEKEE (reference sequence). CDR3 length: 16 residues. Trimming cost V 4 bases and J 0 bases; bases outside gene matches: 6. The CDR3 sequence is CASSLSTGASNQPQHF. Here the CDR3 DNA reads TGTGCCAGCAGCCTATCGACAGGGGCTAGCAATCAGCCCCAGCATTTT.

This clone has a single count. The chain couples TRBV7-9 to TRBJ2-5; D not resolved. Trimming removed 1 base from V and 0 bases from J, with 9 bases in between. Looked up from germline, CDR1 is SEHNR and CDR2 is FQNEAQ (reference sequence). This CDR3 has 15 amino acids. CDR3 sequence (DNA): TGTGCCAGCAGCTTAGGACTGACGTACCAAGAGACCCAGTACTTC. It codes for CASSLGLTYQETQYF.

The chain links TRBV9 to TRBJ2-7; 11 bases fit TRBD2. V lost 4 bases, J lost 1 base, and 7 bases stayed unmatched. The CDR3 extends over 16 amino acids. CDR1 is SGDLS and CDR2 is YYNGEE in the germline V gene. This chain's CDR3 is CASSFGLAGRSYEQYF. DNA of the CDR3: TGTGCCAGCAGCTTCGGACTAGCGGGTCGGTCCTACGAGCAGTACTTC.

In its sample, this clone was seen once. V usage is TRBV5-4 and J usage is TRBJ2-5; D remains unclear. This CDR3 region has 13 residues. V was cut by 1 base and J by 2 bases, with 6 bases left in between. Germline V lookup: CDR1 SGHNT, CDR2 YYREEE (reference sequence). The CDR3 DNA is TGTGCCAGCAGCTTGTGGACGCAAGAGACCCAGTACTTC. Amino acids: CASSLWTQETQYF.

The V and J genes are TRBV5-4 and TRBJ2-7; D is unclear. The ends were cut back, 4 bases at V and 2 bases at J, with 22 bases in the middle. The CDR3 length is 17 residues. Germline CDR1 reads SGHNT; CDR2 reads YYREEE (reference sequence). CDR3 DNA: TGTGCCAGCAGCCACATGAGGCTAAGGACGGTACCCTACGAGCAGTACTTC. It is translated as CASSHMRLRTVPYEQYF.

The chain combines TRBV7-6 with TRBJ2-3; D might be TRBD1 or TRBD2, each matching 6 bases. V lost 1 base to trimming and J lost 6 bases, with 14 bases between them. The CDR3 sequence is 15 residues long. From germline, CDR1 is SGHVS and CDR2 FNYEAQ. This chain's CDR3 is CASSLVGGPVDTQYF. The CDR3 bases are TGTGCCAGCAGCTTAGTAGGGGGGCCGGTCGATACGCAGTATTTT.

The CDR3 DNA reads TGTGCCAGCTCACCGGCTGGGAAATACGAGCAGTACTTC. This gives the protein CASSPAGKYEQYF. The V gene is TRBV18, the J gene TRBJ2-7; the D is unclear. The CDR3 contains 13 residues. The germline V and J ends were trimmed by 3 bases and 4 bases, with 10 bases remaining between them. Germline V CDR1 and CDR2: KGHSH, LQKENI.

The chain has TRBV9 and TRBJ1-4; 7 bases agree with TRBD1. The CDR3 extends over 14 amino acids. V was pared by 2 bases and J by 4 bases, with 2 bases of the junction left unmatched. CDR1 is SGDLS and CDR2 is YYNGEE in the germline V gene. CDR3 sequence (DNA): TGTGCCAGCAGCGTTGGGGACAGTAATGAAAAACTGTTTTTT. The encoded protein is CASSVGDSNEKLFF.

This clone is labeled medium-sized. The rearrangement links TRBV7-9 to TRBJ1-5, with TRBD1 matching 10 bases. CDR3 length: 15 amino acids. Looked up from germline, CDR1 is SEHNR and CDR2 is FQNEAQ (reference sequence). Trimming took 4 bases from V and 7 from J; bases not matched to a gene: 7. This CDR3 is CASSSGQGEEQPQHF. DNA for the CDR3: TGTGCCAGCAGCTCCGGACAGGGGGAAGAACAGCCCCAGCATTTT. Drawing the rest from reference TRBV7-9 and TRBJ1-5, the complete variable domain is DTGVSQNPRHKITKRGQNVTFRCDPISEHNRLYWYRQTLGQGPEFLTYFQNEAQLEKSRLLSDRFSAERPKGSFSTLEIQRTEQGDSAMYLCASSSGQGEEQPQHFGDGTRLSIL.

The rearrangement uses TRBV6-1 and TRBJ2-7; D is uncertain. V was trimmed by 5 bases and J by 7 bases, leaving 9 bases between them. Germline assignment: CDR1 MNHNS and CDR2 SASEGT. This CDR3 region has 11 residues. CDR3 in amino acids: CASSYLHEQYF. The CDR3, as DNA: TGTGCCAGCAGTTATCTACATGAGCAGTACTTC.

The chain carries TRBV6-5 and TRBJ2-5; TRBD1 aligns across 11 bases. This CDR3 comprises 15 residues. The germline V gene encodes CDR1 MNHEY and CDR2 SVGAGI. The ends lost 2 bases at V and 5 bases at J; junction bases unmatched: 4. The CDR3 loop reads CASSYTGQGGETQYF. CDR3 sequence (DNA): TGTGCCAGCAGTTACACGGGACAGGGGGGCGAGACCCAGTACTTC.

The chain links TRBV5-1 to TRBJ1-3, with unresolved D. From germline, CDR1 is SGHRS and CDR2 YFSETQ. Trimming shortened V by 2 bases and J by 1 base, and 10 bases separated the two germline ends. The CDR3 contains 15 residues. CDR3 nucleotide sequence: TGCGCCAGCAGCTTTACGGCAGCTTCTGGAAACACCATATATTTT. This gives the protein CASSFTAASGNTIYF.

The chain combines TRBV28 with TRBJ2-5; a weak D match, TRBD1 (5 bases). The CDR3 has 15 amino acids. Germline CDR1 is MDHEN and CDR2 is SYDVKM. Trimming removed 4 bases at V and 4 bases at J, with 16 bases between. The CDR3 loop is CASSSPAGQLETQYF. CDR3 bases: TGTGCCAGCAGTTCCCCGGCCGGACAACTAGAGACCCAGTACTTC.

V usage is TRBV13 and J usage is TRBJ1-6; D is unclear. Trimming shortened V by 7 bases and J by 7 bases, and 17 bases separated the two germline ends. The length of the CDR3 is 15 residues. Germline values: CDR1 PRHDT, CDR2 FYEKMQ (reference sequence). The CDR3 DNA is TGTGCCAGCACCCTACAGAGTGGGCGGAATTCACCCCTCCACTTT. As protein: CASTLQSGRNSPLHF.

This chain connects TRBV7-6 to TRBJ1-2; TRBD1 aligns across 8 bases. V was pared by 5 bases and J by 8 bases, with 7 bases of the junction left unmatched. The CDR3 spans 13 residues. From germline, CDR1 is SGHVS and CDR2 FNYEAQ. The DNA of the CDR3 is TGTGCCAGCAGCCCACGACAGGGGCAAGGCTACACCTTC. Its translation: CASSPRQGQGYTF. The variable domain in full, with the rest retrieved from reference TRBV7-6 and TRBJ1-2, is GAGVSQSPRYKVTKRGQDVALRCDPISGHVSLYWYRQALGQGPEFLTYFNYEAQQDKSGLPNDRFSAERPEGSISTLTIQRTEQRDSAMYRCASSPRQGQGYTFGSGTRLTVV.

This clone showed up just a few times. The chain combines TRBV5-6 with TRBJ2-7; TRBD2 aligns across 8 bases. With V trimmed by 3 bases and J by 7 bases, 6 bases remained unmatched. Germline V gene sequence: CDR1 SGHDT, CDR2 YYEEEE. The CDR3 extends over 13 amino acids. The CDR3 spells CASSWGTSAEQYF. In nucleotides, the CDR3 is TGTGCCAGCAGCTGGGGGACTAGTGCAGAGCAGTACTTC. The variable domain in full, completed from reference TRBV5-6 and TRBJ2-7, reads DAGVTQSPTHLIKTRGQQVTLRCSPKSGHDTVSWYQQALGQGPQFIFQYYEEEERQRGNFPDRFSGHQFPNYSSELNVNALLLGDSALYLCASSWGTSAEQYFGPGTRLTVT.

The V gene is TRBV9, the J gene TRBJ2-1; tentatively, D is TRBD2 (7 bases). The CDR3 contains 16 residues. The germline CDR1 and CDR2 sequences are SGDLS and YYNGEE. Trimming took 4 bases from V and 3 from J, leaving 17 bases between them. The CDR3 region is CASSPSGGGLYNEQFF. CDR3 nucleotides: TGTGCCAGCAGCCCCAGTGGGGGGGGCCTCTACAATGAGCAGTTCTTC.

V usage is TRBV2 and J usage is TRBJ1-2, with D possibly being TRBD1 (6 bases). The CDR3 consists of 14 residues. V lost 3 bases and J lost 7, with 15 bases in between. In germline, CDR1 is SNHLY, CDR2 FYNNEI. CDR3 sequence (DNA): TGTGCCAGCAGTGATAGGGCGGGGGCCAGTGGCTACACCTTC. Amino acid sequence: CASSDRAGASGYTF.

V gene TRBV6-5 combines with J gene TRBJ2-7; 10 bases align to TRBD1. V dropped 5 bases and J dropped 4; count of bases not matched to a gene: 5. The CDR3 loop spans 14 amino acids. The germline V gene has CDR1 MNHEY and CDR2 SVGAGI. The CDR3 protein is CASSEDRGGYEQYF. CDR3 bases: TGTGCCAGCAGTGAGGACAGGGGGGGATACGAGCAGTACTTC.

The chain couples TRBV5-5 to TRBJ1-2; tentatively, D is TRBD1 (6 bases). From germline, CDR1 is SGHKS and CDR2 YYEKEE (reference sequence). Trimming stripped 3 bases from V and 2 bases from J, with 11 bases between. The CDR3 spans 14 residues. CDR3 DNA: TGTGCCAGCAGCTCCGGGGGGCCGAACTATGGCTACACCTTC. Its protein product is CASSSGGPNYGYTF.

The rearrangement uses TRBV15 and TRBJ1-2; unclear D gene. The germline gives CDR1 LNHNV, CDR2 YYDKDF (reference sequence). Deletions cut 0 bases from V and 7 bases from J, with 9 bases between. The CDR3 is made up of 13 amino acids. CDR3 sequence: CATSRDVAAGYTF. The CDR3 nucleotides are TGTGCCACCAGCAGAGATGTGGCGGCTGGCTACACCTTC.

The V call is TRBV7-9, the J call TRBJ2-7, with D unclear. The length of the CDR3 is 14 residues. With 0 bases removed from V and 3 bases from J, the gap between germline ends came to 9 bases. CDR1 is SEHNR and CDR2 is FQNEAQ in the germline V gene (reference sequence). The CDR3 spells CASSLASRVYEQYF. The CDR3 DNA sequence: TGTGCCAGCAGCTTAGCGAGTAGAGTCTACGAGCAGTACTTC.

The rearrangement joins TRBV5-4 to TRBJ2-1; 10 bases align to TRBD2. V gave up 3 bases and J gave up 9 bases; unmatched junction bases: 9. This CDR3 has 15 amino acids. CDR1 is SGHNT, CDR2 YYREEE, per germline (reference sequence). CDR3 sequence reads: CASSWGTSVMSEQFF. CDR3 nucleotide sequence: TGTGCCAGCAGCTGGGGGACTAGCGTAATGAGTGAGCAGTTCTTC.

This sequence joins TRBV5-1 and TRBJ2-5, with D uncertain. The V gene's germline CDR1 is SGHRS and CDR2 YFSETQ. Trimming removed 1 base at V and 2 bases at J, with 9 bases between. This CDR3 is 14 amino acids long. The CDR3 loop reads CASSLIVLQETQYF. In DNA form, the CDR3 reads TGCGCCAGCAGCTTGATAGTCTTACAAGAGACCCAGTACTTC.